This T cell receptor (beta chain) derives from a study of technical replicates of blood from a handful of donors (dated by TCRdb to 2016 to 2017). The method behind the library was the immunoSEQ multiplex PCR assay. TCRdb stores this immuneACCESS table with in-frame sequences only. Part of the clones is absent; in the studies checked, under half of the shortfall reflects unresolved V genes, and no reason is known for the rest. For this sample there are 80,000 to 90,000 clones; around 94% appear just once. The top ten constitute approximately 0.25% of the sample. On this clone itself: This clone's antigen is unknown. There are no base qualities to consult, and no much larger clone falls within one base.

V is pruned by 1 base and J by 2 bases, leaving 13 bases of the junction without a gene match. Taken from the germline V gene (reference sequence), the CDR1 and CDR2 loops are SEHNR and FQNEAQ. From cysteine to phenylalanine, the CDR3 is 19 amino acids long. Just CDR3 DNA is preserved here, 57 bases in frame from base 1. The sequence was collected from a human donor in good health. Material for sequencing was T cells isolated from PBMCs. Recombination linked TRBV7-9 to TRBJ2-3, with 9 bases aligning to TRBD2. The DNA reads as follows: TGTGCCAGCAGCTTAGTTAGGCTAGCGGGGAGGCCCACCACAGATACGCAGTATTTT. Its protein product is CASSLVRLAGRPTTDTQYF.